This T cell receptor (beta chain) was profiled in a study of blood T cells in healthy people across ages. Study-level results: Diversity estimated from one million T cells was considered an underestimate. Since the PBMCs were unsorted, naive and antigen-experienced cells could not be conclusively compared. It was found that TCR beta diversity correlated strongly with the percentage of naive T cells. Age showed a roughly linear inverse relationship with TCR beta diversity per million T cells.

Trimming removed 9 bases from V and 10 bases from J, with 10 bases in between. This CDR3 is built from 9 residues. Germline V lookup: CDR1 MNHEY, CDR2 SVGAGI. This clonotype came up once. As yet, its antigen is unknown. Using a J-beta primer mix together with a sample-barcoded 5' primer, a second PCR was run for roughly 6 to 12 cycles. MiXCR, run by TCRdb on the 5' RACE reads, gives a single entry per CDR3 protein. In the table there are 800,000 to 950,000 distinct CDR3 sequences, 35% to 40% of which are singletons. The specimen sequenced was blood. The chain employs TRBV6-5 and TRBJ2-7; the D is unclear. The origin of this receptor is a man younger than 35 in good health. In DNA, the CDR3 is TGTGCCAGAACAGAGATCCAGTACTTC. This codes for CARTEIQYF.